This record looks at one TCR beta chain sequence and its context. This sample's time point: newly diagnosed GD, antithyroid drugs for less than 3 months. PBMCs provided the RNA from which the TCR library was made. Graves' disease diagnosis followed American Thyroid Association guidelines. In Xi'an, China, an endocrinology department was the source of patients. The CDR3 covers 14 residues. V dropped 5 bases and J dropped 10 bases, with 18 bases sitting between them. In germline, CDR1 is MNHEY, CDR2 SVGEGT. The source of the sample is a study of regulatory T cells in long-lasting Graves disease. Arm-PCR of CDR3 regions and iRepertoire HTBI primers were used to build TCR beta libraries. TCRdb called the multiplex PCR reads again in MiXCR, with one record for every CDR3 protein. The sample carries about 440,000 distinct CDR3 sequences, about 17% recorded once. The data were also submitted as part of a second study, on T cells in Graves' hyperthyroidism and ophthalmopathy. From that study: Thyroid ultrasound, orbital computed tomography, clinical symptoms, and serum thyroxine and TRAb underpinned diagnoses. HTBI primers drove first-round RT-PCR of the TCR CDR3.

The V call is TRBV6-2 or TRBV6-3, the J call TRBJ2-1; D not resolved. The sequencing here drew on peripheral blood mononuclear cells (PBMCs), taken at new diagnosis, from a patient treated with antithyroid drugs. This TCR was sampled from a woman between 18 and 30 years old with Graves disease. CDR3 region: CASSARPIPPEQFF. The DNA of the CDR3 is TGTGCCAGCAGTGCCCGACCGATCCCCCCAGAGCAGTTCTTC.